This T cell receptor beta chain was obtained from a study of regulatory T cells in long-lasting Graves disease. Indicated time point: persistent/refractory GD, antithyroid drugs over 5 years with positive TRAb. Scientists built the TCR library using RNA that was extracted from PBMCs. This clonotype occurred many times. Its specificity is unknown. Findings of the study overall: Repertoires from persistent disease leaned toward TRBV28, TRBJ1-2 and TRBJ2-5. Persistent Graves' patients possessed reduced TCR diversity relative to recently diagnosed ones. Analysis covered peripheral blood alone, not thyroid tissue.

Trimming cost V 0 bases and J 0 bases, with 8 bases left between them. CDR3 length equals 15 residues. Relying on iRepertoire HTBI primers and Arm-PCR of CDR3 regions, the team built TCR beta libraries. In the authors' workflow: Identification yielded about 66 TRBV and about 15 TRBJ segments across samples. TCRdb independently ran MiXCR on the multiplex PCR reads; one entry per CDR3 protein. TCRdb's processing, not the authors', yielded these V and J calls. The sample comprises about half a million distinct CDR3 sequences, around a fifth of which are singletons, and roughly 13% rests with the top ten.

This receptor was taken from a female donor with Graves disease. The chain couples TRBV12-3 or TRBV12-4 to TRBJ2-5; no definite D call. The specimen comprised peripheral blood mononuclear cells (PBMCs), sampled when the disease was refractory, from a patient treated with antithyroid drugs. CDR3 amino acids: CASSLALAYQETQYF. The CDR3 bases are TGTGCCAGCAGTTTAGCGTTAGCATACCAAGAGACCCAGTACTTC.